Each of the 30 T cell receptor beta chains below was sequenced from the same sample in a study of shared clonotypes between healthy human individuals. Sequencing was performed with immunoSEQ multiplex PCR; in TCRdb, only in-frame clones are kept and a portion is missing. This table has about 980,000 clones, 70% to 85% appearing once. The sample consisted of memory CD4+ T cells sorted from blood. The sample's subset: CD45RA-negative fraction. These receptors originate from a man between 18 and 35 years old in good health.

This clone has a handful of counts. The rearrangement joins TRBV18 to TRBJ2-7; 12 positions agree with TRBD1. The germline V gene has CDR1 KGHSH and CDR2 LQKENI. V shed 4 bases, J shed 5 bases, and the junction held 12 bases outside the gene matches. The CDR3 consists of 17 residues. The CDR3 spells CASSQAVTGTGGNEQYF. The CDR3 nucleotides are TGTGCCAGCTCACAAGCTGTAACCGGGACAGGGGGCAACGAGCAGTACTTC. Drawing the rest from reference TRBV18 and TRBJ2-7, the complete variable domain is NAGVMQNPRHLVRRRGQEARLRCSPMKGHSHVYWYRQLPEEGLKFMVYLQKENIIDESGMPKERFSAEFPKEGPSILRIQQVVRGDSAAYFCASSQAVTGTGGNEQYFGPGTRLTVT.

The V gene is TRBV7-2, the J gene TRBJ2-3; D is unresolved. Germline V gene lookup returns CDR1 SGHTA and CDR2 FQGNSA. Trimming took 5 bases from V and 2 from J, leaving 8 bases between them. The CDR3 runs to 13 residues. Here the CDR3 reads CASSPRYTDTQYF. The CDR3 coding sequence is TGTGCCAGCAGCCCCCGGTACACAGATACGCAGTATTTT.

Note on this clone: The sample holds other DNA sequences that translate to the same CDR3. The chain couples TRBV5-4 to TRBJ2-3, with D possibly TRBD2 on 6 matching bases. CDR3 length: 15 amino acids. CDR1 SGHNT and CDR2 YYREEE come from the germline V gene (reference sequence). Deletions cut 0 bases from V and 0 bases from J, with 8 bases between. The CDR3, as DNA: TGTGCCAGCAGCTTGGGGCGGGGTAGCACAGATACGCAGTATTTT. As protein: CASSLGRGSTDTQYF.

This chain uses TRBV28 with TRBJ1-1, with 8 bases that match TRBD1. Germline V gene lookup returns CDR1 MDHEN and CDR2 SYDVKM. The CDR3 loop spans 14 amino acids. Unmatched junction bases numbered 11, after V lost 3 bases and J lost 11 bases. The CDR3 is CASSFRTGSVRAFF. DNA for the CDR3: TGTGCCAGCAGTTTTCGGACAGGGTCGGTGCGGGCTTTCTTT.

The chain employs TRBV11-2 and TRBJ2-2; a weak D match, TRBD1 (5 bases). Trimming took off 4 bases at V and 2 bases at J, with 11 bases between the two ends. The CDR3 has 15 residues. Germline-derived CDR1 and CDR2 are SGHAT and FQNNGV. The CDR3 DNA reads TGTGCCAGCAGCTACTTAAGGGGTAACACCGGGGAGCTGTTTTTT. It is translated as CASSYLRGNTGELFF.

This clone was seen a handful of times. V gene TRBV30 combines with J gene TRBJ1-1, with D unclear. V lost 2 bases and J lost 8, with 9 bases in between. Germline values: CDR1 GTSNPN, CDR2 SVGIG (reference sequence). The CDR3 consists of 11 residues. This CDR3 is CAWSRWSEAFF. DNA of the CDR3: TGTGCCTGGAGTAGATGGAGCGAAGCTTTCTTT.

The rearrangement uses TRBV5-7 and TRBJ1-5, with no clear D. TRBV5-7 carries the ORF label, with uncertain function. V dropped 6 bases and J dropped 3 bases, with 7 bases sitting between them. CDR3 length: 12 amino acids. Here the CDR3 reads CASKLTNQPQHF. In nucleotides, the CDR3 is TGTGCCAGCAAACTGACCAATCAGCCCCAGCATTTT.

This clone has more than one count but fewer than ten. The chain joins TRBV15 to TRBJ2-7; weak D call: TRBD2 (5 bases). Trimming removed 2 bases from V and 0 bases from J, with 14 bases in between. CDR1 LNHNV and CDR2 YYDKDF come from the germline V gene (reference sequence). This CDR3 is 16 amino acids long. CDR3 amino acids: CATSRLQAGFSYEQYF. The DNA of the CDR3 is TGTGCCACCAGCAGACTTCAGGCGGGTTTCTCCTACGAGCAGTACTTC.

V and J are TRBV11-2 and TRBJ2-7; 14 nucleotides agree with TRBD2. Germline-derived CDR1 and CDR2 are SGHAT and FQNNGV. The ends lost 5 bases at V and 7 bases at J; junction bases unmatched: 7. The CDR3 is made up of 15 amino acids. The CDR3 loop is CASSRGLAGEGEQYF. CDR3 DNA: TGTGCCAGCAGCCGGGGACTAGCGGGGGAAGGGGAGCAGTACTTC.

The chain joins TRBV19 to TRBJ1-1; 9 bases align to TRBD1. Trimming cost V 6 bases and J 1 base; bases outside gene matches: 6. Looked up from germline, CDR1 is LNHDA and CDR2 is SQIVND (reference sequence). This CDR3 region has 15 residues. The CDR3: CASRQQGAQNTEAFF. The CDR3, as DNA: TGTGCCAGTAGGCAACAGGGGGCACAGAACACTGAAGCTTTCTTT.

The V gene is TRBV6-6, the J gene TRBJ2-7, with 7 bases identical to TRBD1. The length of the CDR3 is 14 residues. Germline V gives CDR1 MNHNY, CDR2 SVGAGI (reference sequence). The V and J ends lost 2 bases and 4 bases, in that order; junction bases with no gene match: 5. The CDR3 loop reads CASSYGYRGYEQYF. The CDR3 region has the DNA TGTGCCAGCAGTTACGGTTACAGGGGTTACGAGCAGTACTTC.

CDR3 bases: TGCGCCAGCCTCGCGTCTTTGTGGGCCGGATGCAATCAGCCCCAGCATTTT. Its translation: CASLASLWAGCNQPQHF. This sequence joins TRBV10-1 and TRBJ1-5, with no clear D. This CDR3 has 17 amino acids. The germline V and J ends were trimmed by 8 bases and 2 bases, with 22 bases remaining between them. CDR1 WNHNN and CDR2 SYGVQD come from the germline V gene (reference sequence).

The chain links TRBV2 to TRBJ2-3; D gene unclear. The CDR3 extends over 14 amino acids. The V gene lost 6 bases and the J gene lost 6 bases, with 16 bases spanning the gap. Germline CDR1 and CDR2: SNHLY and FYNNEI. The CDR3 region is CASSPRFGSDTQYF. The DNA for the CDR3 is TGTGCCAGCAGCCCTAGATTTGGGTCGGATACGCAGTATTTT.

V gene TRBV5-1 combines with J gene TRBJ2-7; D is tentatively TRBD1 or TRBD2 (5 bases each). This CDR3 contains 15 residues. In germline, CDR1 is SGHRS, CDR2 YFSETQ. V was trimmed by 4 bases and J by 3 bases, leaving 17 bases between them. The CDR3 region is CASSVEGSLFYEQYF. As DNA, the CDR3 is TGCGCCAGCAGCGTCGAGGGGTCCCTCTTCTACGAGCAGTACTTC.

The chain joins TRBV5-6 to TRBJ1-2; D is ambiguous. Per germline, CDR1 SGHDT and CDR2 YYEEEE. V was trimmed by 0 bases and J by 4 bases, leaving 10 bases between them. The length of the CDR3 is 14 residues. CDR3 sequence (DNA): TGTGCCAGCAGCTTGGCCACGGGTATCTATGGCTACACCTTC. This codes for CASSLATGIYGYTF.

This clone has a single count. The J gene is TRBJ1-1, the V gene TRBV6-5; 10 bases line up with TRBD1. Germline values: CDR1 MNHEY, CDR2 SVGAGI. The CDR3 totals 13 residues. Trimming removed 10 bases from V and 8 bases from J; junction bases left unmatched: 10. The CDR3 DNA reads TGTGCCACCCCGGGACAGGGGCCTCTAGAAGCTTTCTTT. It yields the protein CATPGQGPLEAFF.

CDR3 bases: TGTGCCAGCAGAAACGGACAGGGGAGTCACGAGCAGTACTTC. Translating it yields CASRNGQGSHEQYF. The chain joins TRBV6-4 to TRBJ2-7; 9 bases agree with TRBD1. After removal of 6 bases from V and 5 bases from J, the junction contained 8 bases not matched to a gene. Germline V gives CDR1 MRHNA, CDR2 SNTAGT. There are 14 residues in the CDR3.

This clone was counted a few times. V usage is TRBV5-4 and J usage is TRBJ1-1; perhaps TRBD1 as D (5 bases). The CDR3 runs 14 residues. The germline CDR1 and CDR2 sequences are SGHNT and YYREEE (reference sequence). With 0 bases removed from V and 4 bases from J, the gap between germline ends came to 10 bases. The CDR3 sequence: CASSLAKGLTEAFF. CDR3 bases: TGTGCCAGCAGCTTGGCAAAGGGACTCACTGAAGCTTTCTTT.

The rearrangement joins TRBV6-5 to TRBJ1-2; no reliable D call. Germline lookup yields CDR1 MNHEY and CDR2 SVGAGI. CDR3 size: 14 residues. V lost 0 bases and J lost 4, with 9 bases in between. The CDR3 loop is CASSYSNQPYGYTF. CDR3 DNA: TGTGCCAGCAGTTACTCGAACCAGCCCTATGGCTACACCTTC.

The chain carries TRBV7-9 and TRBJ2-2; 11 positions match TRBD2. CDR3 size: 16 residues. CDR1 SEHNR and CDR2 FQNEAQ come from the germline V gene (reference sequence). The J segment lost 5 bases and the V segment lost 6 bases, leaving 8 bases of the junction unmatched. CDR3 protein: CASRPRGLAVTGELFF. In DNA form, the CDR3 reads TGTGCCAGCAGACCTAGGGGACTAGCGGTGACCGGGGAGCTGTTTTTT.

This clone was found a few times. This sequence joins TRBV5-8 and TRBJ1-4; TRBD1 matches 8 bases. J lost 7 bases, V lost 3 bases, and 11 bases had no gene match. Germline V lookup: CDR1 SGHTS, CDR2 YDEGEE. This CDR3 has 16 amino acids. The CDR3 DNA is TGTGCCAGCAGCTCATATTCTAGGACAGGGAGTGAAAAACTGTTTTTT. Its protein is CASSSYSRTGSEKLFF.

In DNA, the CDR3 is TGTGCCATCAGTGATCCCAGAGAGGGGACCGGGCAGTTCTTC. Protein: CAISDPREGTGQFF. J is TRBJ2-1 and V is TRBV10-3; either TRBD1 or TRBD2 may fit D (5 bases each). Germline values: CDR1 ENHRY, CDR2 SYGVKD. This CDR3 is 14 amino acids long. V lost 3 bases and J 12 bases, leaving 18 bases between the germline ends.

This chain uses TRBV18 with TRBJ2-3; D not certain. CDR3 length equals 16 residues. CDR1 and CDR2 (germline): KGHSH, LQKENI. V lost 2 bases, J lost 0 bases, and 12 bases lay in between. The CDR3 nucleotides read TGTGCCAGCTCACCATTGGCCCAGGTTAGCACAGATACGCAGTATTTT. Translating gives CASSPLAQVSTDTQYF. The variable domain in full, completed from reference TRBV18 and TRBJ2-3, reads NAGVMQNPRHLVRRRGQEARLRCSPMKGHSHVYWYRQLPEEGLKFMVYLQKENIIDESGMPKERFSAEFPKEGPSILRIQQVVRGDSAAYFCASSPLAQVSTDTQYFGPGTRLTVL.

V gene TRBV9 combines with J gene TRBJ2-3; 7 bases map to TRBD1. The CDR3 has 13 amino acids. The V and J ends lost 4 bases and 4 bases, in that order; junction bases with no gene match: 3. The germline V gene encodes CDR1 SGDLS and CDR2 YYNGEE. The CDR3 DNA reads TGTGCCAGCAGCATCGGACAGGCAGATACGCAGTATTTT. Its translation is CASSIGQADTQYF. Full variable domain (remainder filled in from reference TRBV9 and TRBJ2-3): DSGVTQTPKHLITATGQRVTLRCSPRSGDLSVYWYQQSLDQGLQFLIQYYNGEERAKGNILERFSAQQFPDLHSELNLSSLELGDSALYFCASSIGQADTQYFGPGTRLTVL.

The chain combines TRBV28 with TRBJ1-4; D ambiguous. Per germline, CDR1 MDHEN and CDR2 SYDVKM. The CDR3 totals 15 residues. Trimming shortened V by 9 bases and J by 5 bases, and 19 bases separated the two germline ends. CDR3 in DNA: TGTGCCAGTAGAACCGGGCCCCGGGAGAATGAAAAACTGTTTTTT. It is translated as CASRTGPRENEKLFF.

DNA for the CDR3: TGTGCCTGGAGACATTCGGCCGGGGAGCTGTTTTTT. This translates into CAWRHSAGELFF. The chain employs TRBV30 and TRBJ2-2; D uncertain. The CDR3 spans 12 residues. V shed 3 bases and J shed 6 bases, with 8 bases lying between them. CDR1 is GTSNPN and CDR2 is SVGIG in the germline V gene (reference sequence).

The genes are TRBV4-1 and TRBJ1-2; D might be TRBD1 (5 bases). There are 14 residues in the CDR3. Germline V lookup: CDR1 MGHRA, CDR2 YSYEKL. V shed 4 bases and J shed 8 bases, with 17 bases lying between them. CDR3 DNA: TGCGCCAGCAGCCGGCCTCTGCTACGGGACGGCTACACCTTC. This translates into CASSRPLLRDGYTF.

V gene TRBV19 combines with J gene TRBJ2-4; 11 bases align to TRBD1. The CDR3 runs to 19 residues. Per the germline V gene, CDR1 is LNHDA and CDR2 is SQIVND (reference sequence). V lost 1 base and J lost 0; bases outside the gene matches: 8. The CDR3 protein is CASSIAGGQGDIAKNIQYF. The CDR3 DNA reads as TGTGCCAGTAGTATAGCTGGGGGACAGGGGGATATAGCCAAAAACATTCAGTACTTC.

The rearrangement uses TRBV27 and TRBJ2-5; 9 nucleotides match TRBD1. The CDR3 is 13 residues long. Germline CDR1 reads MNHEY; CDR2 reads SMNVEV (reference sequence). V shed 6 bases and J 5 bases; nucleotides not matched to a gene: 4. The CDR3 region has the DNA TGTGCCAGCAGACCAGGACAGGGGGAGACCCAGTACTTC. This translates into CASRPGQGETQYF.

DNA of the CDR3: TGCGCCAGCAGCGCCAGTAGGGGGACAGCTTTCTTT. Translated, it gives CASSASRGTAFF. The genes are TRBV10-1 and TRBJ1-1; a weak D match, TRBD1 (6 bases). The ends were cut back, 6 bases at V and 10 bases at J, with 15 bases in the middle. CDR1 is WNHNN, CDR2 SYGVQD, per germline (reference sequence). The CDR3 is 12 amino acids.